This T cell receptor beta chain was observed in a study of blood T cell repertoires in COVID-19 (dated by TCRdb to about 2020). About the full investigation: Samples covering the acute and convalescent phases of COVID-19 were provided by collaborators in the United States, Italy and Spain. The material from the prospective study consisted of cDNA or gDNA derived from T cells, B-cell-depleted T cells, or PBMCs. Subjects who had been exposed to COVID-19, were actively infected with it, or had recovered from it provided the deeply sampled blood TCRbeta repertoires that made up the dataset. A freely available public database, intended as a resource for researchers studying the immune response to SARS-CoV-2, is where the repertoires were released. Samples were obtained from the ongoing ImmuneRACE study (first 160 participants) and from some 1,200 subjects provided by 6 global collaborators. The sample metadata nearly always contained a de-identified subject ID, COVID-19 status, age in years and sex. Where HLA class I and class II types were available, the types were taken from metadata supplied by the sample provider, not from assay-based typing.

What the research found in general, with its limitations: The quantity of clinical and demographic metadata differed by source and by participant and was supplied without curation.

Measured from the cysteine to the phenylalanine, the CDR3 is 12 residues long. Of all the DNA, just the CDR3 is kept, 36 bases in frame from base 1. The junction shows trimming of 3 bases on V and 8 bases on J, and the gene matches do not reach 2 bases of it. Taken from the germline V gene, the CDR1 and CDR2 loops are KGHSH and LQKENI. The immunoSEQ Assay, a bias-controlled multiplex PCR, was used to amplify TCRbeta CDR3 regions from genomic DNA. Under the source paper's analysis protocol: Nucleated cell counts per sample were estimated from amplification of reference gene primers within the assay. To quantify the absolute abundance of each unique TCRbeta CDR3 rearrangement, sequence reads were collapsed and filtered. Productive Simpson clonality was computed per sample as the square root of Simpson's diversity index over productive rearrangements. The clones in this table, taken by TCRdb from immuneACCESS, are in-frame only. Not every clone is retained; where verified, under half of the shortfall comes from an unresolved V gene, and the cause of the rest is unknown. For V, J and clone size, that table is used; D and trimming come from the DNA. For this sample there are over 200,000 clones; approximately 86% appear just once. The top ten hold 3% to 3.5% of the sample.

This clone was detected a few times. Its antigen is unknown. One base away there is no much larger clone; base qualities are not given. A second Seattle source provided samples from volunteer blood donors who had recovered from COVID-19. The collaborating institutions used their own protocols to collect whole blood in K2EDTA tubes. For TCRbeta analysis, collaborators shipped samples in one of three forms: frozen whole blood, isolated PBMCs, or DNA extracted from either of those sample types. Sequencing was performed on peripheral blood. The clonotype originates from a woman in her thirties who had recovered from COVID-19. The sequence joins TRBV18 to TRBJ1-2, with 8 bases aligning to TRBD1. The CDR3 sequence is CASSPGDRGYTF. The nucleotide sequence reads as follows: TGTGCCAGCTCACCGGGGGACAGGGGCTACACCTTC.